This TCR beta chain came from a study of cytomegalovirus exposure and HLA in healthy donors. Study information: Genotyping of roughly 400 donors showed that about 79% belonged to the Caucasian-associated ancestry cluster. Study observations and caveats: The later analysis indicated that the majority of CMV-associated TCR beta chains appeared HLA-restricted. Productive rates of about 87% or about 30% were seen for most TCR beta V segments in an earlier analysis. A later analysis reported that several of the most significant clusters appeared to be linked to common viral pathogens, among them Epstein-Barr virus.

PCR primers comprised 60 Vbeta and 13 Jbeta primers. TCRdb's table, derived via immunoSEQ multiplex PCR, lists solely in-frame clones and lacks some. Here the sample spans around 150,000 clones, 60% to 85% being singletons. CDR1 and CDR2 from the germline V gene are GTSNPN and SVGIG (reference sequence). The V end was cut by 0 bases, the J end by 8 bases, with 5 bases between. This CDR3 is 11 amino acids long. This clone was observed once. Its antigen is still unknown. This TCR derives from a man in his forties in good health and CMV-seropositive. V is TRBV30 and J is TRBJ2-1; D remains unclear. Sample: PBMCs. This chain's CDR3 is CAWSVRDEQFF. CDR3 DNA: TGTGCCTGGAGTGTACGGGATGAGCAGTTCTTC.